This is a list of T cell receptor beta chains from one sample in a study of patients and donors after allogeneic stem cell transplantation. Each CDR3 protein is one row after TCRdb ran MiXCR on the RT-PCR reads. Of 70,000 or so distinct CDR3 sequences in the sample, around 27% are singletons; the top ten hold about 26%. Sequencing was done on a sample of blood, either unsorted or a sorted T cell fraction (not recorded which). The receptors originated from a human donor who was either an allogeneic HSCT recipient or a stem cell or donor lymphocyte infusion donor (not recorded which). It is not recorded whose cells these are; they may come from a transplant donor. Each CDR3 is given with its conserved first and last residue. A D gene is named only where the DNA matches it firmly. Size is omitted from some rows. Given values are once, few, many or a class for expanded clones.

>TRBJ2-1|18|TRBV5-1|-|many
CASSLIGRASSVYNEQFF
TGCGCCAGCAGCTTGATCGGTAGGGCCTCTTCGGTTTACAATGAGCAGTTCTTC
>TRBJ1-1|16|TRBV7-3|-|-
CASSSRAPGGNTEAFF
TGTGCCAGCAGTTCCCGGGCCCCGGGTGGGAACACTGAAGCTTTCTTT
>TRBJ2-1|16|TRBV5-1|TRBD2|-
CASSLASGGSYNEQFF
TGCGCCAGCAGCTTGGCTAGCGGAGGGTCCTACAATGAGCAGTTCTTC
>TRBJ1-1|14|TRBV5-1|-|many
CASSFYRGGTEAFF
TGCGCCAGCAGCTTTTATCGGGGGGGCACTGAAGCTTTCTTT
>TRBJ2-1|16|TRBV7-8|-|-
CASSLLMGYSYNEQFF
TGTGCCAGCAGCTTATTGATGGGCTACTCCTACAATGAGCAGTTCTTC
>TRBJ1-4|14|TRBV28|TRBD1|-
CASRTGQAVEKLFF
TGTGCCAGCAGAACCGGACAGGCGGTGGAAAAACTGTTTTTT
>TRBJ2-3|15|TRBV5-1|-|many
CASSLNRVVTDTQYF
TGCGCCAGCAGTCTAAACCGTGTGGTGACAGATACGCAGTATTTT
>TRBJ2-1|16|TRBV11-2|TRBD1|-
CASSPGSGQGAYEQFF
TGTGCCAGCAGCCCCGGATCCGGACAGGGGGCATATGAGCAGTTCTTC
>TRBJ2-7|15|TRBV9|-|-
CASSLGVGASYEQYF
TGTGCCAGCAGCCTGGGAGTCGGAGCCTCCTACGAGCAGTACTTC
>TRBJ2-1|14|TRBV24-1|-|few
CATSDPGPSNEQFF
TGTGCCACCAGTGACCCGGGACCCTCTAATGAGCAGTTCTTC
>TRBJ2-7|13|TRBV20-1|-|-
CSFSGTGPYEQYF
TGCAGTTTTTCCGGGACTGGCCCCTACGAGCAGTACTTC
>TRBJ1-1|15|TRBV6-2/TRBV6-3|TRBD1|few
CASSSTGVPNTEAFF
TGTGCCAGCAGTTCAACAGGGGTACCGAACACTGAAGCTTTCTTT
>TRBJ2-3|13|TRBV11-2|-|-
CASSLAYTDTQYF
TGTGCCAGCAGCTTAGCCTACACAGATACGCAGTATTTT
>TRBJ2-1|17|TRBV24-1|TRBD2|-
CATSEPGLAGKYNEQFF
TGTGCCACCAGTGAGCCTGGACTAGCGGGAAAGTACAATGAGCAGTTCTTC
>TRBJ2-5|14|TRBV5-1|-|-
CASSLGASVGTQYF
TGCGCCAGCAGCTTGGGTGCTAGCGTCGGGACCCAGTACTTC
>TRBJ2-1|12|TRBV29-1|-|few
CSAGEALNEQFF
TGCAGCGCCGGGGAGGCCCTCAATGAGCAGTTCTTC
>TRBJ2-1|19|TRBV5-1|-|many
CASSSANLGQSGSYNEQFF
TGCGCCAGCAGCTCTGCTAATCTAGGACAGTCCGGCTCCTACAATGAGCAGTTCTTC
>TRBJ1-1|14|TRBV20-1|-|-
CSARDSSGGTEAFF
TGCAGTGCTAGAGATTCTTCGGGGGGCACTGAAGCTTTCTTT
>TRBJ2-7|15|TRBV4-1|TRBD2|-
CASSPLGTSGVEQYF
TGCGCCAGCAGCCCGCTTGGGACTAGCGGGGTCGAGCAGTACTTC
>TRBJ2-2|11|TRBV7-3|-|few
CASSSDGELFF
TGTGCCAGCAGCTCTGACGGGGAGCTGTTTTTT
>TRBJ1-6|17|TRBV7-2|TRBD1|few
CASSLKGQGAKNSPLHF
TGTGCCAGCAGCTTAAAAGGACAGGGGGCTAAAAATTCACCCCTCCACTTT
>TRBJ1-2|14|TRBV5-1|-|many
CASSLGQDNYGYTF
TGCGCCAGCAGCTTGGGACAGGATAACTATGGCTACACCTTC
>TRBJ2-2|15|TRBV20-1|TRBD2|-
CSAHLAGGYTGELFF
TGCAGTGCTCACCTAGCGGGGGGGTACACCGGGGAGCTGTTTTTT
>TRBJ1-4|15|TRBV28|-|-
CASSPAQGKAEKLFF
TGTGCCAGCAGTCCTGCTCAGGGGAAGGCTGAAAAACTGTTTTTT
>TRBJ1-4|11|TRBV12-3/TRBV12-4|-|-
CASRTNEKLFF
TGTGCCAGCAGAACTAATGAAAAACTGTTTTTT
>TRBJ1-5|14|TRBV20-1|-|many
CSASTKATNQPQHF
TGCAGTGCTAGTACAAAGGCGACCAATCAGCCCCAGCATTTT
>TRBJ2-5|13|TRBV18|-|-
CASSPQSQETQYF
TGTGCCAGCTCACCACAGTCCCAAGAGACCCAGTACTTC
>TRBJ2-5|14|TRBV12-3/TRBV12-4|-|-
CASSSSGGGETQYF
TGTGCCAGCAGTTCCTCCGGGGGTGGGGAGACCCAGTACTTC
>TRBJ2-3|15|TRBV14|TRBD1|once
CASSRLTGWTDTQYF
TGTGCCAGCAGCCGTCTGACAGGGTGGACAGATACGCAGTATTTT
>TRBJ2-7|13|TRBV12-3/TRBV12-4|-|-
CASRTRGGYEQYF
TGTGCCAGCAGGACAAGGGGGGGCTACGAGCAGTACTTC
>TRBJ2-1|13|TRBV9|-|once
CASSMTPYNEQFF
TGTGCCAGCAGCATGACCCCTTACAATGAGCAGTTCTTC
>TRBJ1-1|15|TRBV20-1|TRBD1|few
CSAMRQGEISTEAFF
TGCAGTGCTATGCGACAGGGGGAGATTAGCACTGAAGCTTTCTTT
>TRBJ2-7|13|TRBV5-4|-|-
CASSLWQGREQYF
TGTGCCAGCAGCTTGTGGCAGGGGAGGGAGCAGTACTTC